This paragraph reports one T cell receptor (beta chain). The data belong to a study of T cells in Graves' hyperthyroidism and ophthalmopathy. Initially, at the first diagnosis of hyperthyroidism and before any ophthalmopathy symptoms, blood was sampled. RNA transcripts gave rise to amplified TCR beta CDR3 regions. First-round RT-PCR targeting the TCR CDR3 was performed with the HTBI primer set. TCRdb used MiXCR to reprocess the multiplex PCR reads, holding one entry per CDR3 protein. This sample has about 130,000 distinct CDR3 sequences, with about 20% found just once. CDR1 and CDR2 (germline): DFQATT, SNEGSKA (reference sequence). Deletions cut 2 bases from V and 3 bases from J, with 13 bases between. The CDR3 covers 14 residues.

The clonotype originates from a woman in her forties or fifties with Graves' hyperthyroidism that later progressed to Graves' ophthalmopathy. The chain couples TRBV20-1 to TRBJ1-1, with D possibly TRBD1 on 6 matching bases. Sequenced sample: blood. The CDR3 region is CSARRTARYTEAFF. CDR3 in DNA: TGCAGTGCTAGACGGACAGCGCGGTACACTGAAGCTTTCTTT.